Presented here are 9 T cell receptor beta chains from one specimen sequenced in a study of T cell responses to AZD1222 COVID-19 vaccine (dated by TCRdb to the early 2020s). Receptors were amplified or captured by the immunoSEQ multiplex PCR assay. TCRdb limited this immuneACCESS table to in-frame rearrangements with V and J called. A share of clones is missing; checked studies link under half to unresolved V genes, and the rest is unexplained. The sample table records about 130,000 clones; around 94% of these occur just once. Approximately 6.3% of the sample is in the top ten clones. The sample's time point, from its label and the paper: baseline before first vaccination. The sample in question was peripheral blood, obtained on day 0 of AZD1222 vaccination. The receptors were gathered from an adult in good health.

The gene calls are TRBV5-4 and TRBJ1-3; D gene unclear. CDR1 and CDR2 (germline): SGHNT, YYREEE (reference sequence). The CDR3 totals 14 residues. V lost 0 bases to trimming and J lost 4 bases, with 8 bases between them. This chain's CDR3 is CASSLEVSGNTIYF. The CDR3 DNA reads as TGTGCCAGCAGCTTGGAAGTATCCGGAAACACCATATATTTT.

This chain links TRBV7-9 with TRBJ1-4, with a possible D match to TRBD1 (5 bases). CDR3 length: 15 residues. V dropped 4 bases and J dropped 8 bases, with 17 bases sitting between them. Germline assignment: CDR1 SEHNR and CDR2 FQNEAQ (reference sequence). This chain's CDR3 is CASSSSGIMEEKLFF. The CDR3 DNA reads as TGTGCCAGCAGCTCTTCAGGGATTATGGAAGAAAAACTGTTTTTT.

J is TRBJ2-3 and V is TRBV6-5; 9 bases align to TRBD2. Germline V lookup: CDR1 MNHEY, CDR2 SVGAGI. Trimming cost V 6 bases and J 6 bases; bases outside gene matches: 4. The CDR3 has 13 residues. The CDR3 nucleotides are TGTGCCAGCAGCAGCGGGAGGCTGGATACGCAGTATTTT. This gives the protein CASSSGRLDTQYF.

This chain joins TRBV15 and TRBJ1-1; no clear D gene. CDR3 size: 16 residues. Germline CDR1 is LNHNV and CDR2 is YYDKDF (reference sequence). Trimming stripped 0 bases from V and 5 bases from J, with 16 bases between. The CDR3, as DNA: TGTGCCACCAGCAGAGATAACCGGGGTTCGCATACTGAAGCTTTCTTT. Its protein product is CATSRDNRGSHTEAFF.

The chain combines TRBV7-9 with TRBJ1-1; D remains ambiguous. The CDR3 length is 14 residues. With 1 base removed from V and 5 bases from J, the gap between germline ends came to 11 bases. Germline values: CDR1 SEHNR, CDR2 FQNEAQ (reference sequence). CDR3 bases: TGTGCCAGCAGCTTAGTGTCGGCTGGGACTGAAGCTTTCTTT. It codes for CASSLVSAGTEAFF.

The genes are TRBV7-9 and TRBJ1-1; 7 bases agree with TRBD1. The CDR3 runs to 15 residues. Trimming cost V 5 bases and J 4 bases; bases outside gene matches: 10. The V gene's germline CDR1 is SEHNR and CDR2 FQNEAQ (reference sequence). The chain's CDR3 is CASSPRTGGVTEAFF. Written as DNA, the CDR3 is TGTGCCAGCAGCCCCCGGACAGGCGGAGTCACTGAAGCTTTCTTT.

As regards this clone: The same CDR3 arises from other DNA sequences in this sample as well. The J gene is TRBJ1-6, the V gene TRBV7-9; a weak D match, TRBD1 (6 bases). The V gene's germline CDR1 is SEHNR and CDR2 FQNEAQ (reference sequence). Trimming stripped 1 base from V and 7 bases from J, with 11 bases between. CDR3 length: 15 amino acids. The CDR3 nucleotides read TGTGCCAGCAGCTTAGGCCGAGGGGGGAATTCACCCCTCCACTTT. Translation: CASSLGRGGNSPLHF.

The rearrangement joins TRBV5-5 to TRBJ1-3, with D unclear. In germline, CDR1 is SGHKS, CDR2 YYEKEE (reference sequence). V lost 4 bases and J 0 bases, leaving 11 bases between the germline ends. The length of the CDR3 is 15 residues. The CDR3 loop is CASSPDGRSGNTIYF. The CDR3 DNA follows: TGTGCCAGCAGCCCCGATGGACGCTCTGGAAACACCATATATTTT.

The chain joins TRBV2 to TRBJ1-1; no clear D gene. Trimming removed 3 bases at V and 3 bases at J, with 5 bases between. Germline V gene data show CDR1 as SNHLY and CDR2 as FYNNEI. The CDR3 totals 12 residues. CDR3 loop: CASSDSYTEAFF. The CDR3 DNA follows: TGTGCCAGCAGTGATAGCTACACTGAAGCTTTCTTT.